What follows are 21 T cell receptor beta chains derived from one specimen sequenced in a study of T cell responses to AZD1222 COVID-19 vaccine. The data were produced by immunoSEQ multiplex PCR, yet TCRdb's version contains in-frame clones alone and is incomplete. In the table there are more than 150,000 clones, around nine tenths of which are singletons. The source material was peripheral blood, sampled on day 0 of AZD1222 vaccination. These receptor sequences come from an adult in good health.

The rearrangement uses TRBV11-1 and TRBJ2-7; D is unresolved. The germline V and J ends were trimmed by 5 bases and 3 bases, with 8 bases remaining between them. Germline CDR1 and CDR2: SGHAT and FQDESV (reference sequence). The CDR3 totals 12 residues. Written as DNA, the CDR3 is TGTGCCAGCAGCCAGAATAGCTACGAGCAGTACTTC. It translates to CASSQNSYEQYF.

This sequence joins TRBV19 and TRBJ1-5; D gene unclear. From germline, CDR1 is LNHDA and CDR2 SQIVND (reference sequence). The CDR3 sequence is 14 residues long. The V gene lost 2 bases and the J gene lost 3 bases, with 8 bases spanning the gap. The CDR3 nucleotides are TGTGCCAGTAGTATAAGAGTGTACAATCAGCCCCAGCATTTT. This sequence encodes CASSIRVYNQPQHF.

The chain joins TRBV15 to TRBJ1-2, with TRBD1 as a possible D gene (6 bases). Trimming removed 1 base from V and 4 bases from J, with 13 bases in between. Germline assignment: CDR1 LNHNV and CDR2 YYDKDF (reference sequence). The CDR3 extends over 15 amino acids. Here the CDR3 DNA reads TGTGCCACCAGCAGAGGAGAACAGGGAGCCTATGGCTACACCTTC. Its translation is CATSRGEQGAYGYTF.

The chain employs TRBV7-2 and TRBJ2-3; D is ambiguous. With 5 bases removed from V and 0 bases from J, the gap between germline ends came to 18 bases. The germline CDR1 and CDR2 sequences are SGHTA and FQGNSA. The CDR3 consists of 17 residues. The CDR3 region is CASSTGRRLASTDTQYF. Here the CDR3 DNA reads TGTGCCAGCAGCACCGGGCGCAGGTTGGCTAGCACAGATACGCAGTATTTT.

The count of this clone is one. The chain employs TRBV20-1 and TRBJ2-7; TRBD1 matches 7 bases. V shed 3 bases and J 3 bases; nucleotides not matched to a gene: 8. The CDR3 totals 14 residues. Germline CDR1 is DFQATT and CDR2 is SNEGSKA (reference sequence). Here the CDR3 DNA reads TGCAGTGCTAGTGAGGGCCAGGGGGTCTACGAGCAGTACTTC. Translation: CSASEGQGVYEQYF.

The chain couples TRBV7-9 to TRBJ1-4; TRBD1 matches at 7 bases. This CDR3 has 14 residues. Losses at the gene ends were 2 bases for V and 6 bases for J; bases not matched to a gene: 3. Germline V lookup: CDR1 SEHNR, CDR2 FQNEAQ (reference sequence). In nucleotides, the CDR3 is TGTGCCAGCAGCTTATCCCAGGGGGATGAAAAACTGTTTTTT. It codes for CASSLSQGDEKLFF.

The chain combines TRBV14 with TRBJ1-6; D call uncertain. The CDR3 is 14 residues long. Trimming removed 4 bases from V and 7 bases from J, with 11 bases in between. Looked up from germline, CDR1 is SGHDN and CDR2 is FVKESK. The CDR3 region has the DNA TGTGCCAGCAGCCCCCGACTGAACAATTCACCCCTCCACTTT. This encodes CASSPRLNNSPLHF.

Note on this clone: Other DNA sequences within the sample encode an identical CDR3. This rearrangement joins TRBV9 to TRBJ1-2; D is uncertain. The CDR3 has 13 amino acids. Trimming took off 0 bases at V and 1 base at J, with 4 bases between the two ends. Looked up from germline, CDR1 is SGDLS and CDR2 is YYNGEE. The CDR3 loop reads CASSVDRNYGYTF. CDR3 sequence (DNA): TGTGCCAGCAGCGTAGACCGTAACTATGGCTACACCTTC.

This clone showed up just once. The gene calls are TRBV4-2 and TRBJ2-3, with 11 bases lining up with TRBD2. Germline lookup yields CDR1 LGHNA and CDR2 YNFKEQ. The CDR3 spans 17 residues. V shed 4 bases and J 4 bases; nucleotides not matched to a gene: 10. The CDR3 spells CASSPTARTSGSDTQYF. In DNA form, the CDR3 reads TGTGCCAGCAGCCCAACGGCCAGGACTAGCGGGTCAGATACGCAGTATTTT.

The chain has TRBV19 and TRBJ2-7; D uncertain. V was shortened by 6 bases and J by 3 bases, with 3 bases between the two germline ends. The CDR3 spans 10 residues. Germline V CDR1 and CDR2: LNHDA, SQIVND (reference sequence). The CDR3 DNA sequence: TGTGCCAGTAGACACTACGAGCAGTACTTC. Amino acids: CASRHYEQYF. The full variable domain, its missing parts supplied by reference TRBV19 and TRBJ2-7, is DGGITQSPKYLFRKEGQNVTLSCEQNLNHDAMYWYRQDPGQGLRLIYYSQIVNDFQKGDIAEGYSVSREKKESFPLTVTSAQKNPTAFYLCASRHYEQYFGPGTRLTVT.

J is TRBJ1-5 and V is TRBV4-1; 7 positions agree with TRBD1. The CDR3 is 14 residues long. J was trimmed by 5 bases and V by 6 bases; bases with no gene match: 7. Germline-derived CDR1 and CDR2 are MGHRA and YSYEKL. CDR3 DNA: TGCGCCAGCAGTCGAAGACAGGGAGATCAGCCCCAGCATTTT. It is translated as CASSRRQGDQPQHF.

The chain uses TRBV4-3 and TRBJ1-5, with unresolved D. Germline CDR1 and CDR2: LGHNA and YSLEER. The length of the CDR3 is 15 residues. Trimming took 3 bases from V and 9 from J, leaving 18 bases between them. CDR3 bases: TGCGCCAGCAGCCAGTCGTTACAGAGCTTTCTGCCCCAGCATTTT. Translated, it gives CASSQSLQSFLPQHF.

This clone was seen a handful of times. J is TRBJ1-1 and V is TRBV5-5; D is possibly TRBD1 (6 bases). Germline CDR1 reads SGHKS; CDR2 reads YYEKEE (reference sequence). The CDR3 has 13 amino acids. V lost 0 bases and J 8 bases, leaving 11 bases between the germline ends. This CDR3 reads CASSLDRVTEAFF. Written as DNA, the CDR3 is TGTGCCAGCAGCTTGGACAGGGTAACGGAAGCTTTCTTT.

The chain is built from TRBV11-2 and TRBJ2-1; tentative D call: TRBD2 (6 bases). Per the germline V gene, CDR1 is SGHAT and CDR2 is FQNNGV. The CDR3 has 18 residues. The germline V and J ends were trimmed by 0 bases and 0 bases, with 15 bases remaining between them. CDR3 loop: CASSLEGRGPSSYNEQFF. DNA for the CDR3: TGTGCCAGCAGCTTAGAAGGGCGGGGCCCGAGCTCCTACAATGAGCAGTTCTTC. Drawing the rest from reference TRBV11-2 and TRBJ2-1, the complete variable domain is EAGVAQSPRYKIIEKRQSVAFWCNPISGHATLYWYQQILGQGPKLLIQFQNNGVVDDSQLPKDRFSAERLKGVDSTLKIQPAKLEDSAVYLCASSLEGRGPSSYNEQFFGPGTRLTVL.

The gene calls are TRBV5-1 and TRBJ2-7, with 9 bases identical to TRBD2. CDR1 is SGHRS, CDR2 YFSETQ, per germline. The trim removed 0 bases at V and 0 bases at J, leaving 4 bases unmatched. This CDR3 is 16 amino acids long. CDR3 bases: TGCGCCAGCAGCTTGGGGCTAGCGGGAAACTCCTACGAGCAGTACTTC. This sequence encodes CASSLGLAGNSYEQYF. The variable domain in full, with the rest retrieved from reference TRBV5-1 and TRBJ2-7, is KAGVTQTPRYLIKTRGQQVTLSCSPISGHRSVSWYQQTPGQGLQFLFEYFSETQRNKGNFPGRFSGRQFSNSRSEMNVSTLELGDSALYLCASSLGLAGNSYEQYFGPGTRLTVT.

The rearrangement links TRBV6-5 to TRBJ1-5; no reliable D call. The CDR3 runs 15 residues. Germline values: CDR1 MNHEY, CDR2 SVGAGI. The V end was cut by 0 bases, the J end by 0 bases, with 6 bases between. CDR3: CASSYSIDSNQPQHF. The DNA for the CDR3 is TGTGCCAGCAGTTACTCGATAGATAGCAATCAGCCCCAGCATTTT.

This clone showed up just once. The rearrangement uses TRBV5-5 and TRBJ2-3; 10 bases map to TRBD2. Germline-derived CDR1 and CDR2 are SGHKS and YYEKEE (reference sequence). This CDR3 has 16 amino acids. V lost 0 bases and J lost 4; bases outside the gene matches: 5. In DNA, the CDR3 is TGTGCCAGCAGCTTGGGGGCTAGCGGGAGTCCAGATACGCAGTATTTT. This codes for CASSLGASGSPDTQYF.

V is TRBV27 and J is TRBJ2-7; D is undetermined. Trimming took off 5 bases at V and 6 bases at J, with 11 bases between the two ends. Germline V gene lookup returns CDR1 MNHEY and CDR2 SMNVEV (reference sequence). This CDR3 region has 12 residues. This CDR3 is CASSRTKSEQYF. The CDR3 DNA sequence: TGTGCCAGCAGTCGTACCAAATCCGAGCAGTACTTC.

This chain links TRBV19 with TRBJ1-1; D is perhaps TRBD1 (6 bases). V was shortened by 3 bases and J by 2 bases, with 16 bases between the two germline ends. The CDR3 spans 16 residues. The V gene's germline CDR1 is LNHDA and CDR2 SQIVND (reference sequence). CDR3 in DNA: TGTGCCAGTAGTATTTTCCCCCAGGGGAGAAACACTGAAGCTTTCTTT. It codes for CASSIFPQGRNTEAFF. The variable domain in full, completed from reference TRBV19 and TRBJ1-1, reads DGGITQSPKYLFRKEGQNVTLSCEQNLNHDAMYWYRQDPGQGLRLIYYSQIVNDFQKGDIAEGYSVSREKKESFPLTVTSAQKNPTAFYLCASSIFPQGRNTEAFFGQGTRLTVV.

This clone was recorded a few times. The chain combines TRBV7-6 with TRBJ2-7; 10 bases map to TRBD1. V lost 5 bases and J lost 4; bases outside the gene matches: 8. The V gene's germline CDR1 is SGHVS and CDR2 FNYEAQ. The CDR3 loop spans 15 amino acids. The CDR3 DNA reads TGTGCCAGCAGCCCCTCGACAGGGGGCAAATACGAGCAGTACTTC. Protein: CASSPSTGGKYEQYF.

Only one count was recorded for this clone. The chain has TRBV6-1 and TRBJ1-5; D is uncertain. This CDR3 is 15 amino acids long. Germline values: CDR1 MNHNS, CDR2 SASEGT. V dropped 1 base and J dropped 6 bases, with 13 bases sitting between them. This chain's CDR3 is CASSEGPARSQPQHF. The CDR3 nucleotides are TGTGCCAGCAGTGAAGGTCCGGCCCGGAGTCAGCCCCAGCATTTT.